This T cell receptor (beta chain) was found in a study of radiotherapy plus CTLA-4 blockade in lung cancer. Findings and caveats of the study: In blood, after radiotherapy plus ipilimumab, tumor-derived TCR clones expanded. Early clone dynamics of blood T cells, plus interferon-beta, reportedly predicted response best.

V was trimmed by 4 bases and J by 0 bases, leaving 6 bases between them. Germline V gives CDR1 SQVTM, CDR2 ANQGSEA. CDR3 length equals 12 residues. TCRdb's table, derived via immunoSEQ multiplex PCR, lists solely in-frame clones and lacks some. The table lists about 49,000 clones, roughly 85% of them singletons. A remark on this clone: Its target is not known.

Those patients who had chemo-refractory metastatic non-small-cell lung cancer were given focal radiation along with CTLA-4 blockade through ipilimumab. Material: peripheral blood, obtained from a patient treated with radiotherapy plus ipilimumab. The origin of this receptor is a human donor with non-small cell lung cancer whose response to radiotherapy plus ipilimumab could not be evaluated. The V gene is TRBV29-1, the J gene TRBJ1-1; D is undetermined. CDR3 coding DNA: TGCAGCGTTGCGACATTGAACACTGAAGCTTTCTTT. Its translation is CSVATLNTEAFF.